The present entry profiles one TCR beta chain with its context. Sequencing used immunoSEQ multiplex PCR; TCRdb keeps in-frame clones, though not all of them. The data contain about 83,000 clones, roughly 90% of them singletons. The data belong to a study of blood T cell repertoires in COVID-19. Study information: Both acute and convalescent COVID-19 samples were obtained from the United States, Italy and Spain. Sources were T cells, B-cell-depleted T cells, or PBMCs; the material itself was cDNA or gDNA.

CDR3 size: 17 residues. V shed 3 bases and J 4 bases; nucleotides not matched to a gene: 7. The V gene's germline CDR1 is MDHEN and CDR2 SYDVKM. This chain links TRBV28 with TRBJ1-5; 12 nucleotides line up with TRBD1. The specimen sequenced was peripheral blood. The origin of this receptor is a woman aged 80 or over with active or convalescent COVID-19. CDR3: CASSLAGQGAQNQPQHF. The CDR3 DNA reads TGTGCCAGCAGTTTGGCGGGACAGGGGGCGCAGAATCAGCCCCAGCATTTT.